This entry concerns a single T cell receptor beta chain. The CDR3 is 16 amino acids. Trimming stripped 2 bases from V and 3 bases from J, with 15 bases between. CDR1 is SGHTA, CDR2 FQGNSA, per germline. This sample is drawn from a study of blood T cells in healthy people across ages. A J-beta primer mix and a sample-barcoded 5' primer were used in a second PCR of about 7 to 12 cycles. No fewer than 2.5 million CDR3-containing paired-end reads came from each sample. From the 5' RACE reads, TCRdb called clonotypes with MiXCR, one entry per CDR3 protein. The sample holds some 1.8 million distinct CDR3 sequences, about two fifths seen once. Healthy Caucasian individuals from Russia aged about 6 to 90 were enrolled as donors. The authors isolated at least 7 million PBMCs per sample.

V and J are TRBV7-2 and TRBJ2-3; tentatively, D is TRBD1 (5 bases). Sequencing was performed on blood. This TCR came from a human donor in good health. This chain's CDR3 is CASSLRGPSVTDTQYF. CDR3 in DNA: TGTGCCAGCAGCTTAAGGGGCCCCTCGGTAACAGATACGCAGTATTTT.